This TCR beta chain was sequenced during a study of read filtering for tumor transcriptome and immune sequencing. The J segment lost 2 bases and the V segment lost 4 bases, leaving 10 bases of the junction unmatched. This CDR3 has 16 amino acids. CDR1 is MDHEN, CDR2 SYDVKM, per germline. This library used roughly 430 ng RNA and molecular barcoded adaptors spanning alpha/delta and beta/gamma chains. TCRdb passed the reads through MiXCR, listing each CDR3 protein once. The data hold under 30,000 distinct CDR3 sequences, with around a fifth observed a single time. The specimen sequenced was a population of CD138-negative cells sorted from bone marrow. The gene calls are TRBV28 and TRBJ1-2, with 7 bases that match TRBD1. This TCR derives from a donor over 35 with multiple myeloma. The chain's CDR3 is CASSSDTGVENYGYTF. In nucleotides, the CDR3 is TGTGCCAGCAGTTCCGACACAGGGGTGGAGAACTATGGCTACACCTTC.